This T cell receptor (beta chain) was recorded in a study of esophageal squamous cell carcinoma under preoperative chemotherapy. Looking at the study overall: TCR repertoires were profiled from both peripheral blood T cells and tumor-infiltrating lymphocytes.

Trimming pared 2 bases from V and 11 bases from J, leaving 18 bases between. This CDR3 is 13 amino acids long. Germline V gives CDR1 DFQATT, CDR2 SNEGSKA (reference sequence). Noted time point: after preoperative PTX-NDP chemotherapy. TCRdb analysed the PCR reads with MiXCR anew, one entry per CDR3 protein. The sample holds about 9,000 distinct CDR3 sequences, under 55% seen once. The J gene is TRBJ2-5, the V gene TRBV20-1, with TRBD1 as a possible D gene (6 bases). This material was collected from a patient given preoperative chemotherapy. This receptor was taken from a human donor with esophageal squamous cell carcinoma. The donor label of this sample is uncertain. CDR3 bases: TGCAGTGCTAGACTGTCCGGGGACAATGAGCAGTACTTC. Residues: CSARLSGDNEQYF.